The 24 T cell receptor beta chains reported below all come from one sample, sequenced in a study of T cells in Graves' hyperthyroidism and ophthalmopathy. Amplified TCR beta CDR3 regions came from RNA transcripts. HTBI primers drove first-round RT-PCR of the TCR CDR3. TCRdb re-called the multiplex PCR reads with MiXCR, one entry per CDR3 protein. The repertoire holds 37,000 or so distinct CDR3 sequences, with around 50% as singletons. The material sequenced was blood. Receptors originate from a man aged 40-55 years with Graves' ophthalmopathy.

The chain has TRBV7-2 and TRBJ1-1; TRBD1 is a possible D gene (5 bases). This CDR3 comprises 15 residues. Per germline, CDR1 SGHTA and CDR2 FQGNSA. Trimming removed 7 bases from V and 0 bases from J, with 15 bases in between. CDR3 residues: CASKLYGHLNTEAFF. CDR3 DNA sequence: TGTGCCAGCAAGCTTTACGGACACCTGAACACTGAAGCTTTCTTT.

By share, this clonotype ranks as medium-sized. V is TRBV20-1 and J is TRBJ1-6, with 9 bases identical to TRBD1. The V gene's germline CDR1 is DFQATT and CDR2 SNEGSKA (reference sequence). V lost 3 bases to trimming and J lost 1 base; unmatched junction nucleotides: 10. The CDR3 runs 18 residues. The chain's CDR3 is CSARGPGQGASYNSPLHF. Here the CDR3 DNA reads TGCAGTGCTAGGGGACCGGGACAGGGAGCATCCTATAATTCACCCCTCCACTTT.

This chain connects TRBV2 to TRBJ2-6, with no clear D. This CDR3 comprises 15 residues. Between the trimmed V and J ends, which lost 5 bases and 2 bases, there was a span of 10 bases. CDR1 is SNHLY, CDR2 FYNNEI, per germline. Here the CDR3 DNA reads TGTGCCAGCAGTCAGAACTGGGCTGGGGCCAACGTCCTGACTTTC. Encoded protein: CASSQNWAGANVLTF.

The V call is TRBV20-1, the J call TRBJ1-2; 9 bases line up with TRBD1. This CDR3 is built from 12 residues. J was trimmed by 6 bases and V by 7 bases; bases with no gene match: 6. CDR1 is DFQATT, CDR2 SNEGSKA, per germline (reference sequence). The CDR3: CSGLGQGNGYTF. The DNA of the CDR3 is TGCAGTGGACTCGGACAGGGGAATGGCTACACCTTC.

On this clonotype: This may be a read error, as it is one base from a much larger clone. The chain recombines TRBV2 with TRBJ2-5; D may be TRBD1 (7 bases). Looked up from germline, CDR1 is SNHLY and CDR2 is FYNNEI. Trimming shortened V by 4 bases and J by 7 bases, and 16 bases separated the two germline ends. This CDR3 spans 14 amino acids. The CDR3 here is CASSGGRGEATQYF. DNA for the CDR3: TGTGCCAGCAGTGGGGGCAGGGGGGAGGCGACCCAGTACTTC.

The table lists this clonotype with a few counts. The J gene is TRBJ1-3, the V gene TRBV12-2. TRBV12-2 is a pseudogene segment. The length of the CDR3 is 16 residues. The CDR3: CASRLGRVDQTHTIYF. The DNA for the CDR3 is TGTGCAAGTCGCTTAGGCCGCGTGGATCAAACACACACCATATATTTT.

The CDR3, as DNA: TGTGCCAGCAGGGCTAGGACTAGCGGGGGGGCAGATACGCAGTATTTT. It is translated as CASRARTSGGADTQYF. The chain is built from TRBV2 and TRBJ2-3; 15 bases fit TRBD2. There are 16 residues in the CDR3. The germline CDR1 and CDR2 sequences are SNHLY and FYNNEI. J was trimmed by 4 bases and V by 6 bases; bases with no gene match: 5.

This clonotype was observed at least ten times. CDR3 sequence (DNA): TGTGCCAGCAGCCAAGGACGGGGACCTAACTATGGCTACACCTTC. It translates to CASSQGRGPNYGYTF. The chain carries TRBV14 and TRBJ1-2; TRBD1 is a possible D gene (5 bases). The V gene lost 1 base and the J gene lost 0 bases, with 9 bases spanning the gap. Germline assignment: CDR1 SGHDN and CDR2 FVKESK. This CDR3 has 15 amino acids.

By frequency in the sample, this clonotype is medium-sized. The J gene is TRBJ2-3, the V gene TRBV7-6; D not resolved. CDR3 length equals 12 residues. Germline CDR1 reads SGHVS; CDR2 reads FNYEAQ. Trimming left V 5 bases short and J 6 bases short, with 9 bases between. CDR3 in amino acids: CASSREGDTQYF. CDR3 DNA: TGTGCCAGCAGCCGCGAAGGGGATACGCAGTATTTT.

This clonotype came up many times. The CDR3 sequence: CASSQEATGWGSDEQYF. The CDR3 DNA follows: TGTGCCAGCAGCCAAGAGGCGACAGGGTGGGGTTCTGACGAGCAGTACTTC. V usage is TRBV3-1 and J usage is TRBJ2-7, with TRBD1 matching 7 bases. The CDR3 covers 17 residues. CDR1 is LGHDT and CDR2 is YNNKEL in the germline V gene (reference sequence). With V trimmed by 0 bases and J by 5 bases, 13 bases remained unmatched.

The chain links TRBV20-1 to TRBJ1-1, with 12 positions matching TRBD1. J gave up 3 bases and V 6 bases, and 8 bases lay outside the gene matches. The CDR3 extends over 15 amino acids. Germline lookup yields CDR1 DFQATT and CDR2 SNEGSKA (reference sequence). The DNA for the CDR3 is TGCAGTGCCCGCTGGGACAGGGGGCGCGACACTGAAGCTTTCTTT. It specifies CSARWDRGRDTEAFF.

This clonotype has a count of ten or more. The CDR3 DNA reads TGTGCCAGCAGTTACTCAGGCGGGAATGGGGCCAACGTCCTGACTTTC. Its protein is CASSYSGGNGANVLTF. This sequence joins TRBV6-5 and TRBJ2-6; a possible D gene is TRBD2 (6 bases). V lost 0 bases and J 3 bases, leaving 9 bases between the germline ends. The length of the CDR3 is 16 residues. Germline CDR1 is MNHEY and CDR2 is SVGAGI.

Turning to this clonotype: A read error may produce the germline difference seen at one junction end. This rearrangement joins TRBV5-5 to TRBJ2-7; tentatively, D is TRBD1 (5 bases). CDR1 and CDR2 (germline): SGHKS, YYEKEE (reference sequence). The CDR3 runs to 12 residues. DNA for the CDR3: TGTGCCACCAGCTTGACAGCCTACGAGCAGTACTTC. It yields the protein CATSLTAYEQYF.

This clonotype was counted at least ten times. This rearrangement joins TRBV5-1 to TRBJ1-1, with D perhaps TRBD1 (6 bases). V was shortened by 5 bases and J by 3 bases, with 11 bases between the two germline ends. The CDR3 contains 13 residues. CDR1 and CDR2 (germline): SGHRS, YFSETQ. The CDR3 nucleotides read TGCGCCAGCAGGGCACAGGGATACACTGAAGCTTTCTTT. It translates to CASRAQGYTEAFF.

The rearrangement joins TRBV29-1 to TRBJ2-1, with TRBD2 as a possible D gene (6 bases). The V and J ends lost 6 bases and 7 bases respectively, with 13 bases between them. The CDR3 covers 12 residues. CDR1 and CDR2 from the germline V gene are SQVTM and ANQGSEA. In DNA, the CDR3 is TGCAGCGTAGCGACCGGGGGTAATGAGCAGTTCTTC. This sequence encodes CSVATGGNEQFF.

This clonotype was seen many times. This chain links TRBV7-9 with TRBJ2-7; D remains ambiguous. The V gene lost 5 bases and the J gene lost 3 bases, with 17 bases spanning the gap. Per the germline V gene, CDR1 is SEHNR and CDR2 is FQNEAQ (reference sequence). The CDR3 extends over 15 amino acids. The CDR3 nucleotides read TGTGCCAGCAGCCCAAGCTCCAGGAGAAGCTACGAGCAGTACTTC. Encoded protein: CASSPSSRRSYEQYF.

To note about this clonotype: This clone may be a read error of a much larger clone one base away. This rearrangement joins TRBV27 to TRBJ1-4; weak D call: TRBD1 (5 bases). The CDR3 runs 16 residues. The germline gives CDR1 MNHEY, CDR2 SMNVEV (reference sequence). DNA for the CDR3: TGTGCCAGCAGATTATTTCCGGGACTAAACACCGGGGAGCTGGTTTTT. This translates into CASRLFPGLNTGELVF.

This clonotype was recorded at least ten times. V gene TRBV30 combines with J gene TRBJ2-1; 13 nucleotides agree with TRBD2. The CDR3 loop spans 14 amino acids. Trimming cost V 5 bases and J 5 bases; bases outside gene matches: 3. Germline assignment: CDR1 GTSNPN and CDR2 SVGIG (reference sequence). The CDR3 spells CAWGLAGANNEQFF. CDR3 sequence (DNA): TGTGCCTGGGGACTAGCGGGGGCCAACAATGAGCAGTTCTTC.

The chain joins TRBV5-1 to TRBJ1-5, with 8 bases identical to TRBD1. The germline CDR1 and CDR2 sequences are SGHRS and YFSETQ. The CDR3 has 14 amino acids. V gave up 5 bases and J gave up 5 bases; unmatched junction bases: 6. The CDR3 sequence: CASSTGQGDQPQHF. The DNA for the CDR3 is TGCGCCAGCAGTACCGGACAGGGTGATCAGCCCCAGCATTTT.

About this clonotype: Germline is not matched at one junction end, which may reflect a read error. The gene calls are TRBV7-7 and TRBJ2-5; D gene unclear. Germline loops: CDR1 SSHAT, CDR2 FNYEAQ (reference sequence). The CDR3 runs to 13 residues. As DNA, the CDR3 is TGTGCTAGCAGCCAGTCAGGAACAGAGACCCAGTACTTC. It specifies CASSQSGTETQYF.

This clonotype was recorded many times. The rearrangement joins TRBV20-1 to TRBJ1-2; the D gene is possibly TRBD1 (5 bases). Germline V CDR1 and CDR2: DFQATT, SNEGSKA (reference sequence). The CDR3 sequence is 12 residues long. For the CDR3, the DNA is TGCGGGGTGGGGGGGGGTTCGCCTGGCTACACCTTC. Translated, it gives CGVGGGSPGYTF.

Judged by abundance, this clonotype is medium-sized. The rearrangement joins TRBV9 to TRBJ2-1; 11 nucleotides agree with TRBD2. V trimming: 3 bases; J trimming: 7 bases; junction bases outside the gene matches: 6. Germline CDR1 is SGDLS and CDR2 is YYNGEE. This CDR3 has 15 residues. The CDR3 DNA is TGTGCCAGCAGCGCCACTAGCGGGAGTTCGAATGAGCAGTTCTTC. Its translation is CASSATSGSSNEQFF.

The V gene is TRBV29-1, the J gene TRBJ2-7, with D possibly called TRBD1 or TRBD2 (5 bases each). This CDR3 is 15 amino acids long. The germline V gene has CDR1 SQVTM and CDR2 ANQGSEA. Trimming shortened V by 6 bases and J by 0 bases, and 18 bases separated the two germline ends. The CDR3 DNA sequence: TGCAGCGTCGGTCGAGGTTCAGGGAGCTCCTACGAGCAGTACTTC. Translated, it gives CSVGRGSGSSYEQYF.

The V gene is TRBV28, the J gene TRBJ2-2; tentative D call: TRBD2 (7 bases). The V end lost 4 bases, the J end lost 5 bases, and 23 bases lay between the germline ends. Germline V gene sequence: CDR1 MDHEN, CDR2 SYDVKM. This CDR3 has 18 amino acids. In DNA form, the CDR3 reads TGTGCCAGCAGTTCCCCAGATTCCGCGGGGGCGGGAACCGGGGAGCTGTTTTTT. Its translation: CASSSPDSAGAGTGELFF.